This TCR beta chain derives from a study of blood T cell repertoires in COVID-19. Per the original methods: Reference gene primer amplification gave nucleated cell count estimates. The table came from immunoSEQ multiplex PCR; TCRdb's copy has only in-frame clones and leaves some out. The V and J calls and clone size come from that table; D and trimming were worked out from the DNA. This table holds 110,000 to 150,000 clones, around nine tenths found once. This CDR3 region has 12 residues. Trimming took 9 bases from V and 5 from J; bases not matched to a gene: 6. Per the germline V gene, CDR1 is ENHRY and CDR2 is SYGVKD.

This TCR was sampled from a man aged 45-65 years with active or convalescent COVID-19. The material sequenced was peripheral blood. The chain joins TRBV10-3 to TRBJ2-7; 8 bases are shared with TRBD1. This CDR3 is CAISDRVHEQYF. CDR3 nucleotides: TGTGCCATTTCGGACAGGGTTCACGAGCAGTACTTC.